This TCR beta chain originates from a study of blood T cell repertoires in COVID-19. Enrolment of Seattle patients took place during active infection, and they were followed longitudinally. Here immunoSEQ multiplex PCR was the method, and the copy in TCRdb shows in-frame clones only, minus some. The table has 250,000 to 300,000 clones, roughly nine tenths seen once. CDR1 SGHAT and CDR2 FQNNGV come from the germline V gene. V was clipped by 3 bases and J by 7 bases, with 16 bases between them. The CDR3 length is 15 residues. Sequenced: peripheral blood. The chain employs TRBV11-2 and TRBJ1-3, with a possible D match to TRBD1 (6 bases). The sequence was collected from a woman aged 25 to 39 with COVID-19, enrolled during active disease. CDR3 protein: CASSFTGIIRNTIYF. The CDR3 nucleotides are TGTGCCAGCAGCTTCACAGGGATCATTAGGAACACCATATATTTT. Full variable domain (outside the CDR3, taken from reference TRBV11-2 and TRBJ1-3): EAGVAQSPRYKIIEKRQSVAFWCNPISGHATLYWYQQILGQGPKLLIQFQNNGVVDDSQLPKDRFSAERLKGVDSTLKIQPAKLEDSAVYLCASSFTGIIRNTIYFGEGSWLTVV.